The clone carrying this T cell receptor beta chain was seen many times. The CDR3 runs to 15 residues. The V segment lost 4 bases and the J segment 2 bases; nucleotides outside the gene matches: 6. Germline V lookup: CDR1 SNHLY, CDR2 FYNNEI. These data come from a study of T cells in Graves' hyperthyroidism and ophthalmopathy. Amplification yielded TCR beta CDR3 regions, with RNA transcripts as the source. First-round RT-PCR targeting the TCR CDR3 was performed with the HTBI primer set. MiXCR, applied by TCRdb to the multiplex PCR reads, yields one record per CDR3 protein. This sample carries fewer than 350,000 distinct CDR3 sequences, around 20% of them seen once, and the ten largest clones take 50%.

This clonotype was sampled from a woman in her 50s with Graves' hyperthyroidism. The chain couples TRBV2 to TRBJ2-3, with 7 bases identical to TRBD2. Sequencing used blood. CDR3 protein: CASSGSGANTDTQYF. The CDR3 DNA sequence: TGTGCCAGCAGTGGAAGCGGGGCTAACACAGATACGCAGTATTTT.